One and the same sample provided the 7 T cell receptor beta chains below, sequenced in a study of cytotoxic CD8 clonotypes in ibrutinib-treated CLL. Data came from immunoSEQ multiplex PCR; TCRdb stores just in-frame clones and leaves some out. The sample shows just over 200,000 clones, more than 65% of them seen only once. The starting material was PBMCs, obtained after 12 months of ibrutinib treatment. The receptors come from a human donor with chronic lymphocytic leukemia.

The chain employs TRBV5-4 and TRBJ1-1, with no clear D. This CDR3 region has 15 residues. V gave up 1 base and J gave up 0 bases, with 10 bases separating them. Germline-derived CDR1 and CDR2 are SGHNT and YYREEE (reference sequence). CDR3 loop: CASSLQWELNTEAFF. CDR3 sequence (DNA): TGTGCCAGCAGCTTGCAATGGGAACTGAACACTGAAGCTTTCTTT.

The genes are TRBV29-1 and TRBJ2-3, with 10 bases that match TRBD2. This CDR3 spans 17 amino acids. In germline, CDR1 is SQVTM, CDR2 ANQGSEA. The V segment lost 3 bases and the J segment 11 bases; nucleotides outside the gene matches: 20. CDR3 sequence (DNA): TGCAGCGTTGAGACAAGTATAGCGGGGGGTCCCGGAGTTAGGCAGTATTTT. This translates into CSVETSIAGGPGVRQYF.

The rearrangement joins TRBV7-3 to TRBJ2-1; D is undetermined. Trimming took 5 bases from V and 8 from J, leaving 16 bases between them. The CDR3 is 14 amino acids. CDR1 is SGHTA and CDR2 is FQGTGA in the germline V gene. The CDR3 DNA reads TGTGCCAGCAGCCGCGCCGGTATTGGCGATGAGCAGTTCTTC. Protein: CASSRAGIGDEQFF. The entire variable domain, with the rest obtained from reference TRBV7-3 and TRBJ2-1, is as follows: GAGVSQTPSNKVTEKGKYVELRCDPISGHTALYWYRQSLGQGPEFLIYFQGTGAADDSGLPNDRFFAVRPEGSVSTLKIQRTERGDSAVYLCASSRAGIGDEQFFGPGTRLTVL.

The chain employs TRBV5-1 and TRBJ1-1; 11 nucleotides agree with TRBD1. The CDR3 sequence is 17 residues long. Germline lookup yields CDR1 SGHRS and CDR2 YFSETQ. V dropped 0 bases and J dropped 0; count of bases not matched to a gene: 4. CDR3 in amino acids: CASSLADRGLMNTEAFF. DNA for the CDR3: TGCGCCAGCAGCTTGGCGGACAGGGGGCTCATGAACACTGAAGCTTTCTTT.

This chain uses TRBV6-1 with TRBJ1-6; D is unresolved. Trimming left V 0 bases short and J 7 bases short, with 13 bases between. Germline V CDR1 and CDR2: MNHNS, SASEGT. This CDR3 is 16 amino acids long. The CDR3 loop reads CASSEAGYLGNSPLHF. The CDR3 nucleotides read TGTGCCAGCAGTGAAGCCGGGTATTTGGGAAATTCACCCCTCCACTTT.

J is TRBJ1-1 and V is TRBV19; D is unresolved. Trimming shortened V by 3 bases and J by 4 bases, and 6 bases separated the two germline ends. The CDR3 consists of 12 residues. The germline V gene has CDR1 LNHDA and CDR2 SQIVND (reference sequence). The CDR3 region is CASSIVSTEAFF. In DNA, the CDR3 is TGTGCCAGTAGTATCGTCAGCACTGAAGCTTTCTTT.

The rearrangement links TRBV30 to TRBJ2-2; D is unclear. This CDR3 has 13 amino acids. Per germline, CDR1 GTSNPN and CDR2 SVGIG (reference sequence). V lost 5 bases, J lost 0 bases, and 7 bases lay in between. In DNA form, the CDR3 reads TGTGCCTGGGGCCGCGCGAACACCGGGGAGCTGTTTTTT. Translated: CAWGRANTGELFF.